The present TCR beta chain was sequenced within a study of post-analysis software for immune sequencing data. The wider study: In terms of disease course, relapsing-remitting, secondary progressive and progressive-relapsing multiple sclerosis were included.

Overall study findings and caveats: Controls showed lower frequencies than patients for a few TRBV segments, and TRBV5-6, TRBV5-1 and TRBV20-1 were among these. Those with multiple sclerosis, the patient group, showed significantly lower normalized Chao1 diversity than controls. Samples from a shared batch, those prepared together, strongly co-clustered by F measure.

Concerning this clonotype itself: Its antigen is still unknown.

Unique molecular identifiers tagged the TCR beta cDNA libraries. TCRdb called the PCR reads again in MiXCR, with one record for every CDR3 protein. The table lists about 570,000 distinct CDR3 sequences, around 34% of them singletons. Germline CDR1 and CDR2: MNHEY and SMNVEV (reference sequence). The CDR3 runs 17 residues. V shed 3 bases and J 10 bases; nucleotides not matched to a gene: 20. The receptor's source is a girl aged 2-17 years with multiple sclerosis. The chain is built from TRBV27 and TRBJ2-7, with 8 bases lining up with TRBD1. Source material: blood. Written as DNA, the CDR3 is TGTGCCAGCAGTTTCGGGCCACCAGGGGGCCCCCCTACGAGACAGTACTTC. Its translation is CASSFGPPGGPPTRQYF.